This T cell receptor (beta chain) was observed in a study of blood T cell repertoires in COVID-19. Germline lookup yields CDR1 ENHRY and CDR2 SYGVKD. Trimming took 8 bases from V and 3 from J, leaving 12 bases between them. The CDR3 length is 13 residues. Only in-frame clones appear in the TCRdb table, and some are missing; sequencing was by immunoSEQ multiplex PCR. The sample has more than 80,000 clones, about 85% seen once. The receptor comes from an older woman with acute or convalescent COVID-19. The chain recombines TRBV10-3 with TRBJ2-3; TRBD1 is a possible D gene (6 bases). Sequenced input: peripheral blood. CDR3 region: CAIRVGATDTQYF. The CDR3 DNA is TGTGCCATCCGTGTGGGGGCGACAGATACGCAGTATTTT.